This TCR beta chain was obtained from a study of tumor-infiltrating lymphocytes in primary liver carcinoma. The overall study: Tumors were staged T1-T3 N0M0 and measured roughly 4 to 11 cm across. Study-wide results and limits: It was in tumors, not blood, that the top-250-clone fraction was significantly higher (p = 0.039). About 7-24% of top clones, no more, were shared by all five regions.

Each 20-30 mg portion of unsorted bulk tissue served as the source for co-extraction of RNA and DNA. This clonotype appeared a few times. Antigen unknown. At one end, the junction sequence differs from germline, possibly due to a read error. The researchers produced TCR beta cDNA from 500 to 550 ng total RNA with a constant-region primer. Slightly modified ARM-PCR served as the procedure for the TCR beta libraries. These libraries came from three rounds of nested multiplex PCR. Both of the initial two PCR rounds ran for about 11 cycles and employed TRBV1-TRBV30 forward primers alongside a C-beta reverse primer. One entry per CDR3 protein, called by TCRdb with MiXCR from the multiplex PCR reads. Altogether 30,000 to 40,000 distinct CDR3 sequences are present, 74% being singletons, with the ten largest covering 16%. CDR3 length: 17 residues. Germline V gene sequence: CDR1 MDHEN, CDR2 SYDVKM.

The gene calls are TRBV28 and TRBJ2-6; 7 positions agree with TRBD1. The origin of this receptor is a man aged 35 to 55 with primary liver carcinoma and hepatitis B virus infection. Sequenced material: liver tumor tissue from sampling region 4. Subset given: tumor region T4, right-lateral pole. The CDR3 sequence is CDSSQARDSPGANVLTF. Here the CDR3 DNA reads TGTGACAGCAGCCAAGCCCGGGACAGCCCTGGGGCCAACGTCCTGACTTTC.